The next 9 T cell receptor beta chains were all read from a single sample in a study of CD8 T cells in ankylosing spondylitis. Findings and caveats of the study: Blood from ankylosing spondylitis patients appeared to carry a characteristic roughly 8-variant TCR beta motif.

Each CDR3 protein is one row after TCRdb ran MiXCR on the 5' RACE reads. Of a few hundred thousand distinct CDR3 sequences listed, approximately 20% are singletons. Their antigens remain unidentified. The material sequenced was blood, either unsorted or a sorted T cell fraction (not recorded which). The receptor source for this set is a male donor with ankylosing spondylitis.

The chain carries TRBV20-1 and TRBJ2-2; D possibly matches TRBD1 or TRBD2 (7 bases each). CDR1 DFQATT and CDR2 SNEGSKA come from the germline V gene (reference sequence). Trimming pared 3 bases from V and 4 bases from J, leaving 12 bases between. This CDR3 spans 14 amino acids. The CDR3 DNA reads as TGCAGTGCTAGTCGCAGGGGGGGCACCGGGGAGCTGTTTTTT. Translation gives CSASRRGGTGELFF.

The chain joins TRBV5-1 to TRBJ2-5; TRBD1 matches at 8 bases. V trimming: 0 bases; J trimming: 5 bases; junction bases outside the gene matches: 6. Germline CDR1 and CDR2: SGHRS and YFSETQ. The CDR3 is 15 amino acids. The CDR3 sequence: CASSLAQGARETQYF. In DNA, the CDR3 is TGCGCCAGCAGCTTGGCCCAGGGGGCTAGGGAGACCCAGTACTTC.

The chain carries TRBV10-3 and TRBJ2-7, with a possible D match to TRBD1 (7 bases). V gave up 4 bases and J gave up 4 bases, with 11 bases separating them. CDR1 is ENHRY and CDR2 is SYGVKD in the germline V gene. CDR3 size: 13 residues. The CDR3 nucleotides read TGTGCCATCAGTGTCTCAGGGGGGTACGAGCAGTACTTC. It encodes CAISVSGGYEQYF.

The chain joins TRBV6-1 to TRBJ2-3, with D perhaps being TRBD1 or TRBD2 (5 bases each). The V gene lost 6 bases and the J gene lost 3 bases, with 16 bases spanning the gap. Germline V lookup: CDR1 MNHNS, CDR2 SASEGT. The CDR3 extends over 15 amino acids. CDR3 sequence reads: CASSRGLTGTDTQYF. The CDR3 DNA sequence: TGTGCCAGCAGCCGGGGCCTTACAGGTACAGATACGCAGTATTTT.

This clonotype was counted a few times. CDR3 sequence (DNA): TGTGCCAGCAGAGGACAGGGCAAATACGAGCAGTACTTC. Translating it yields CASRGQGKYEQYF. V is TRBV6-2 or TRBV6-3 and J is TRBJ2-7; TRBD1 agrees at 8 bases. The V segment lost 6 bases and the J segment 4 bases; nucleotides outside the gene matches: 5. Germline loops: CDR1 MNHEY, CDR2 SVGEGT. The CDR3 is made up of 13 amino acids.

The chain has TRBV4-2 and TRBJ2-1; 7 positions match TRBD2. Unmatched junction bases numbered 9, after V lost 0 bases and J lost 7 bases. Germline CDR1 LGHNA, CDR2 YNFKEQ. The CDR3 spans 16 residues. This CDR3 is CASSQDRAGDRNEQFF. The CDR3 nucleotides read TGTGCCAGCAGCCAAGATCGGGCGGGAGATCGGAATGAGCAGTTCTTC.

This clonotype was detected only a few times. V gene TRBV11-2 combines with J gene TRBJ2-3, with D unclear. Trimming shortened V by 0 bases and J by 0 bases, and 13 bases separated the two germline ends. The CDR3 length is 17 residues. Germline V lookup: CDR1 SGHAT, CDR2 FQNNGV. The CDR3 DNA is TGTGCCAGCAGCTTAGAAGGGTTCGGCTCTAGCACAGATACGCAGTATTTT. This sequence encodes CASSLEGFGSSTDTQYF.

The chain is built from TRBV6-1 and TRBJ2-1; TRBD1 matches 8 bases. The V gene end was trimmed by 5 bases and the J gene end by 1 base; junction bases not matched to a gene: 10. This CDR3 spans 17 amino acids. Looked up from germline, CDR1 is MNHNS and CDR2 is SASEGT. Here the CDR3 reads CASSNPWTGSSYNEQFF. The CDR3 DNA follows: TGTGCCAGCAGTAATCCGTGGACAGGGAGTTCCTACAATGAGCAGTTCTTC.

This sequence joins TRBV7-2 and TRBJ2-3; maybe TRBD2 (7 bases). CDR1 and CDR2 from the germline V gene are SGHTA and FQGNSA. The CDR3 has 16 amino acids. With 4 bases removed from V and 6 bases from J, the gap between germline ends came to 20 bases. Here the CDR3 reads CASSSRRGGAGDTQYF. CDR3 nucleotides: TGTGCCAGCAGCTCCCGGAGGGGGGGCGCAGGGGATACGCAGTATTTT.